This T cell receptor (beta chain) was profiled in a study of shared clonotypes between healthy human individuals. Study-wide background: Used for every donor were three CD4 naive, three CD4 memory, two CD8 naive and one CD8 memory plate.

Assay: immunoSEQ multiplex PCR; the TCRdb copy retains only in-frame clones and omits some. The sample includes millions of clones, approximately 94% of them seen just once. The germline gives CDR1 SGDLS, CDR2 YYNGEE. V dropped 2 bases and J dropped 5 bases, with 11 bases sitting between them. The CDR3 covers 14 residues. General study findings and limits: Limitation of the genetic and exposure-history diversity represented came from the few donors.

As concerns this clone: Its antigen is unknown.

Naive CD8 cells were CD45RO-negative, positively selected for CCR7, excluding terminally differentiated effector memory CD45RA+ cells. Sequenced: naive CD8+ T cells sorted from blood. This chain links TRBV9 with TRBJ2-1; TRBD2 is a possible D gene (5 bases). The TCR originated in a man aged 18 to 30 in good health. DNA for the CDR3: TGTGCCAGCAGCGTCGGGGAGCGAGACAATGAGCAGTTCTTC. As protein: CASSVGERDNEQFF.